A selection of T cell receptor beta chains follows, all from one sample in a study of metastatic and nonmetastatic thyroid tumors. TCRdb re-clonotyped the PCR reads via MiXCR. The sample has fewer than 8,500 clones; under 45% are singletons. Sequenced sample: tumor tissue. These receptors were obtained from a female donor with papillary thyroid cancer or a benign thyroid nodule (not recorded which). Some clones in this sample may be carry-over from other donors' samples. CDR3s include the opening cysteine and the closing phenylalanine or tryptophan. Each record gives: D gene, J gene, V gene, clone size, CDR3 protein, CDR3 DNA. A D gene is named only where the DNA matches it firmly. Only part of the rows carry a size: once, few, many, or a class if the clone is expanded.

d_call: .; j_call: TRBJ1-2; v_call: TRBV6-2/TRBV6-3; clone_size: .; cdr3_aa: CASTPSMGNYGYTF; cdr3_nt: TGTGCCAGCACCCCGTCCATGGGAAACTATGGCTACACCTTC
d_call: TRBD1; j_call: TRBJ1-1; v_call: TRBV6-5; clone_size: few; cdr3_aa: CASSYSNRGKGEAFF; cdr3_nt: TGTGCCAGCAGTTACTCGAACAGGGGGAAGGGAGAAGCTTTCTTT
d_call: TRBD2; j_call: TRBJ2-5; v_call: TRBV6-2/TRBV6-3; clone_size: few; cdr3_aa: CASSEREPETQYF; cdr3_nt: TGTGCCAGCAGTGAGCGGGAACCAGAGACCCAGTACTTC
d_call: .; j_call: TRBJ1-1; v_call: TRBV27; clone_size: few; cdr3_aa: CASSFVGGTEAFF; cdr3_nt: TGTGCCAGCAGTTTTGTAGGGGGCACTGAAGCTTTCTTT
d_call: .; j_call: TRBJ1-1; v_call: TRBV18; clone_size: large; cdr3_aa: CASSPLVPGRDTEAFF; cdr3_nt: TGTGCCAGCTCACCCCTCGTCCCGGGACGGGACACTGAAGCTTTCTTT
d_call: .; j_call: TRBJ1-1; v_call: TRBV30; clone_size: .; cdr3_aa: CAWTGNWSTESFF; cdr3_nt: TGTGCCTGGACCGGGAACTGGAGCACTGAATCTTTCTTT
d_call: .; j_call: TRBJ1-1; v_call: TRBV28; clone_size: .; cdr3_aa: CASTERGSEAFF; cdr3_nt: TGTGCCAGCACTGAAAGAGGGAGTGAAGCTTTCTTT
d_call: TRBD1; j_call: TRBJ1-1; v_call: TRBV5-1; clone_size: .; cdr3_aa: CASSPGLDRNTEAFF; cdr3_nt: TGCGCCAGCAGCCCCGGGCTGGACAGGAACACTGAAGCGTTCTTT
d_call: .; j_call: TRBJ2-7; v_call: TRBV27; clone_size: .; cdr3_aa: CGTGVSTYEQYF; cdr3_nt: TGTGGTACCGGTGTATCAACCTACGAGCAGTACTTC
d_call: TRBD1; j_call: TRBJ1-1; v_call: TRBV18; clone_size: once; cdr3_aa: CASSMGQGAFF; cdr3_nt: TGTGCCAGCTCTATGGGACAGGGAGCTTTCTTT
d_call: .; j_call: TRBJ1-2; v_call: TRBV20-1; clone_size: .; cdr3_aa: CSAGAARWANYGYTF; cdr3_nt: TGCAGTGCTGGGGCCGCCCGATGGGCTAACTATGGCTACACCTTC
d_call: TRBD2; j_call: TRBJ2-7; v_call: TRBV5-1; clone_size: .; cdr3_aa: CASSLGASGMDEQYF; cdr3_nt: TGCGCCAGCAGCTTGGGTGCTAGCGGTATGGACGAGCAGTACTTC
d_call: .; j_call: TRBJ2-7; v_call: TRBV6-5; clone_size: large; cdr3_aa: CASSYGTQGYEQYF; cdr3_nt: TGTGCCAGCAGTTACGGAACCCAAGGCTACGAGCAGTACTTC
d_call: .; j_call: TRBJ1-5; v_call: TRBV12-3/TRBV12-4; clone_size: few; cdr3_aa: CASQPMGYDQPQHF; cdr3_nt: TGTGCCAGCCAGCCTATGGGGTATGATCAGCCCCAGCATTTT
d_call: TRBD1; j_call: TRBJ2-7; v_call: TRBV27; clone_size: .; cdr3_aa: CASATGTGTYEQYF; cdr3_nt: TGTGCCAGCGCCACCGGGACAGGGACCTACGAGCAGTACTTC
d_call: .; j_call: TRBJ1-4; v_call: TRBV12-3/TRBV12-4; clone_size: .; cdr3_aa: CASSFGQGVLANEKLFF; cdr3_nt: TGTGCCAGCAGTTTTGGGCAGGGCGTTTTGGCTAATGAAAAACTGTTTTTT
d_call: TRBD1; j_call: TRBJ2-2; v_call: TRBV18; clone_size: large; cdr3_aa: CASSQLDPRDRPLGTGELFF; cdr3_nt: TGTGCCAGCTCACAACTCGATCCCCGGGACAGGCCCCTCGGGACCGGGGAGCTGTTTTTT
d_call: TRBD2; j_call: TRBJ2-4; v_call: TRBV19; clone_size: medium-sized; cdr3_aa: CASSWGGRARKNIQYF; cdr3_nt: TGTGCCAGTTCATGGGGGGGACGGGCTCGAAAAAACATTCAGTACTTC
d_call: .; j_call: TRBJ2-5; v_call: TRBV18; clone_size: medium-sized; cdr3_aa: CASSLGGGGETQYF; cdr3_nt: TGTGCCAGCTCCCTCGGCGGTGGAGGAGAGACCCAGTACTTC
d_call: .; j_call: TRBJ2-5; v_call: TRBV2; clone_size: many; cdr3_aa: CASSARTGELKETQYF; cdr3_nt: TGTGCCAGCAGTGCAAGGACTGGGGAGCTAAAAGAGACCCAGTACTTC
d_call: TRBD2; j_call: TRBJ2-7; v_call: TRBV30; clone_size: few; cdr3_aa: CAWSASGSYEQYF; cdr3_nt: TGTGCCTGGAGTGCAAGCGGGAGTTACGAGCAGTACTTC
d_call: TRBD2; j_call: TRBJ2-2; v_call: TRBV3-1; clone_size: .; cdr3_aa: CASSHQGRDTGELFF; cdr3_nt: TGTGCCAGCAGCCACCAAGGGAGGGACACCGGGGAGCTGTTTTTT
d_call: .; j_call: TRBJ2-1; v_call: TRBV25-1; clone_size: few; cdr3_aa: CASSHPRGGSGGFYNDQFF; cdr3_nt: TGTGCCAGCAGCCATCCTAGGGGCGGGTCAGGGGGGTTTTACAATGATCAGTTCTTC
d_call: .; j_call: TRBJ2-1; v_call: TRBV30; clone_size: .; cdr3_aa: CAWSGSADYNEQFF; cdr3_nt: TGTGCCTGGAGTGGTAGCGCCGACTACAATGAGCAGTTCTTC
d_call: .; j_call: TRBJ2-6; v_call: TRBV6-1; clone_size: few; cdr3_aa: CASRRQESSGANVLTF; cdr3_nt: TGTGCCAGCAGGCGACAAGAGAGCTCTGGGGCCAACGTCCTGACTTTC
d_call: .; j_call: TRBJ1-1; v_call: TRBV28; clone_size: .; cdr3_aa: CASSSSGRGTEAFF; cdr3_nt: TGTGCCAGCAGTTCCTCAGGGAGGGGCACTGAAGCTTTCTTT
d_call: .; j_call: TRBJ2-3; v_call: TRBV6-2/TRBV6-3; clone_size: .; cdr3_aa: CASTRTVGTDTQYF; cdr3_nt: TGTGCCAGCACCCGTACAGTAGGCACAGATACGCAGTATTTT
d_call: .; j_call: TRBJ2-2; v_call: TRBV2; clone_size: .; cdr3_aa: CASSEISLAGFGELFF; cdr3_nt: TGTGCCAGCAGTGAAATCTCGTTAGCCGGATTTGGGGAGCTGTTTTTT
d_call: TRBD1; j_call: TRBJ1-1; v_call: TRBV20-1; clone_size: .; cdr3_aa: CSARPTRQGFNTEAFF; cdr3_nt: TGCAGTGCTAGACCAACTCGACAGGGGTTTAACACTGAAGCTTTCTTT
d_call: .; j_call: TRBJ2-7; v_call: TRBV6-6; clone_size: .; cdr3_aa: CASSYSGTLEQYF; cdr3_nt: TGTGCCAGCAGTTACTCTGGCACCCTGGAGCAGTACTTC
d_call: TRBD1; j_call: TRBJ1-5; v_call: TRBV27; clone_size: .; cdr3_aa: CASMIISGGGQPQHF; cdr3_nt: TGTGCCAGCATGATAATTTCAGGGGGTGGCCAGCCCCAGCATTTT
d_call: .; j_call: TRBJ1-3; v_call: TRBV6-2/TRBV6-3; clone_size: few; cdr3_aa: CASSYGVLSGNTIYF; cdr3_nt: TGTGCCAGCAGTTACGGGGTACTCTCTGGAAACACCATATATTTT
d_call: .; j_call: TRBJ2-1; v_call: TRBV9; clone_size: .; cdr3_aa: CASSDRTAKNHNEQFF; cdr3_nt: TGTGCCAGCAGCGACAGGACAGCCAAAAACCACAATGAGCAGTTCTTC
d_call: .; j_call: TRBJ1-1; v_call: TRBV5-6; clone_size: .; cdr3_aa: CASSGTANTEAFF; cdr3_nt: TGTGCCAGCAGCGGAACAGCGAACACTGAAGCTTTCTTT
d_call: .; j_call: TRBJ1-2; v_call: TRBV6-2/TRBV6-3; clone_size: few; cdr3_aa: CASRQTYGYTF; cdr3_nt: TGTGCCAGCAGACAGACATATGGCTACACCTTC
d_call: TRBD1; j_call: TRBJ2-7; v_call: TRBV30; clone_size: .; cdr3_aa: CAWSGTGGTFEQYF; cdr3_nt: TGTGCCTGGAGTGGTACAGGGGGGACCTTTGAGCAGTACTTC
d_call: TRBD1; j_call: TRBJ2-7; v_call: TRBV19; clone_size: few; cdr3_aa: CASSLGQGVYEQYF; cdr3_nt: TGTGCCAGTAGTCTGGGACAGGGAGTCTACGAGCAGTACTTC
d_call: .; j_call: TRBJ2-7; v_call: TRBV27; clone_size: few; cdr3_aa: CASSPLPRGGRNEQYF; cdr3_nt: TGTGCCAGCAGTCCGCTTCCCCGGGGTGGAAGAAACGAGCAGTACTTC
d_call: .; j_call: TRBJ2-3; v_call: TRBV6-1; clone_size: .; cdr3_aa: CASSVDGEDTQYF; cdr3_nt: TGTGCCAGCAGTGTCGATGGTGAAGATACGCAGTATTTT
d_call: .; j_call: TRBJ1-4; v_call: TRBV4-2; clone_size: .; cdr3_aa: CASSQDRTEKLFF; cdr3_nt: TGTGCCAGCAGCCAAGATCGGACTGAAAAACTGTTTTTT
d_call: TRBD2; j_call: TRBJ2-5; v_call: TRBV20-1; clone_size: .; cdr3_aa: CSARDLAGGQETQYF; cdr3_nt: TGCAGTGCTAGAGATTTAGCGGGGGGCCAAGAGACCCAGTACTTC
d_call: .; j_call: TRBJ1-6; v_call: TRBV5-1; clone_size: medium-sized; cdr3_aa: CASSLEGYNSPLHF; cdr3_nt: TGCGCCAGCAGCTTGGAGGGGTATAATTCACCCCTCCACTTT
d_call: .; j_call: TRBJ1-5; v_call: TRBV11-2; clone_size: .; cdr3_aa: CASSLGGHVANQPQHF; cdr3_nt: TGTGCCAGCAGCTTAGGGGGACATGTGGCTAATCAGCCCCAGCATTTT
d_call: .; j_call: TRBJ2-1; v_call: TRBV20-1; clone_size: .; cdr3_aa: CSARVSGDSQLF; cdr3_nt: TGCAGTGCTAGAGTTAGCGGAGATTCGCAGTTATTC
d_call: .; j_call: TRBJ2-7; v_call: TRBV15; clone_size: few; cdr3_aa: CATSREEGQTYEQYF; cdr3_nt: TGTGCCACCAGCAGAGAGGAAGGTCAAACCTACGAGCAGTACTTC
d_call: .; j_call: TRBJ1-2; v_call: TRBV20-1; clone_size: once; cdr3_aa: CSARDVAGPHYGYTF; cdr3_nt: TGCAGTGCTAGAGATGTGGCAGGGCCACACTATGGCTACACCTTC
d_call: .; j_call: TRBJ2-7; v_call: TRBV20-1; clone_size: few; cdr3_aa: CSASNPAEGSSYEQYF; cdr3_nt: TGCAGTGCTAGTAACCCAGCGGAGGGGAGCTCCTACGAGCAGTACTTC
d_call: .; j_call: TRBJ2-3; v_call: TRBV19; clone_size: few; cdr3_aa: CASSLYRTDTQYF; cdr3_nt: TGTGCCAGTAGTTTATACAGGACAGATACGCAGTATTTT